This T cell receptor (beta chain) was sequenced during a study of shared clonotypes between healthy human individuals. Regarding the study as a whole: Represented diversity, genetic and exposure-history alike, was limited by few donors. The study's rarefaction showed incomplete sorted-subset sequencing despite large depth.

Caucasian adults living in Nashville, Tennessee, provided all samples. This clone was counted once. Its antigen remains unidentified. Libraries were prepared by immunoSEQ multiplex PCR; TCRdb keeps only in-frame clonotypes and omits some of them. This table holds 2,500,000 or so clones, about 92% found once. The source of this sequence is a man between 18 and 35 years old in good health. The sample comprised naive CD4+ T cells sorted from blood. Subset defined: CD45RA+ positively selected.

In nucleotides, the CDR3 is TGTGCCAGCAGCCCCAACGGACTAGCGGGGCGGGAGCTGTTTTTT. It translates to CASSPNGLAGRELFF. This chain joins TRBV11-3 and TRBJ2-2, with 12 bases aligning to TRBD2. Germline V gene lookup returns CDR1 SGHNT and CDR2 YENEEA. There are 15 residues in the CDR3. V was pared by 5 bases and J by 9 bases, with 7 bases of the junction left unmatched.